This T cell receptor (beta chain) emerged from a study of cytomegalovirus exposure and HLA in healthy donors. Findings and limits, study-wide: Presence/absence analyses took donor sequencing depth as roughly uniform. In vitro assays verified that a few CMV-associated chains recognized CMV antigens specifically.

In regard to this clone: Its cognate antigen is unknown.

CDR3 size: 15 residues. Germline assignment: CDR1 SNHLY and CDR2 FYNNEI. PCR was performed using 60 Vbeta and 13 Jbeta primers. Clones were sequenced by immunoSEQ multiplex PCR, and TCRdb holds only the in-frame ones, with some missing. The sample consists of about 120,000 clones, over 75% of them appearing once. Sequenced sample: PBMCs. The chain couples TRBV2 to TRBJ2-5, with a possible D match to TRBD1 (6 bases). The J call may not be correct, given that the DNA end is closer to TRBJ2-7. The clonotype comes from a man between 25 and 39 years old in good health and CMV-seronegative. DNA for the CDR3: TGTGCCAGCAGTGAAGGAGGGGACAACTCCTACGAGCAGTACTTC. Its translation: CASSEGGDNSYEQYF.